What follows is one T cell receptor (beta chain) and its context. The source of the sample is a study of blood T cell repertoires in COVID-19. Turning to the study itself: Whether acute or convalescent, the COVID-19 samples came from the United States, Italy and Spain.

Measured with immunoSEQ multiplex PCR; TCRdb has only the in-frame clones, and not every one. The sample lists a few hundred thousand clones, approximately 89% occurring once. The CDR3 consists of 13 residues. Germline CDR1 SQVTM, CDR2 ANQGSEA. Trimming removed 4 bases from V and 2 bases from J, with 11 bases in between. The TCR sequence derives from a woman aged 40 to 55 who had been exposed to COVID-19. The sequencing sample was made of PBMCs or T cells enriched from blood (not recorded which). The chain joins TRBV29-1 to TRBJ1-2; a weak D match, TRBD1 (6 bases). CDR3 sequence reads: CSVGKGTNYGYTF. CDR3 nucleotide sequence: TGCAGCGTTGGGAAGGGGACAAACTATGGCTACACCTTC.